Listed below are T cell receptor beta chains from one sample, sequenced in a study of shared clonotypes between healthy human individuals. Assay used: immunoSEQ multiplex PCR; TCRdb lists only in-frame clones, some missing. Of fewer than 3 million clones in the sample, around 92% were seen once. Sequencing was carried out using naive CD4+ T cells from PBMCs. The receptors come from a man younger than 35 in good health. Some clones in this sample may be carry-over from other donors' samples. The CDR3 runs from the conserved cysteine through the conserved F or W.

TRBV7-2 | CASSSGLAGETQYF
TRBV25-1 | CASSETSLGGTEAFF
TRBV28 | CASSGSGQGIGYTF
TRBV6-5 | CASSYGQGTDTQYF
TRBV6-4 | CASSVGYEQYF
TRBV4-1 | CASSQITSGRVLDEQFF
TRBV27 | CASSLFGRNTQYF
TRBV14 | CASSRDSGRTEAFF
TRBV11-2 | CASSLPPWISSGKETQYF
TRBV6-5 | CASRASGTANYGYTF
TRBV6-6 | CASSYRGRVSYNEQFF
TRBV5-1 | CASRWSGGPSGETQYF
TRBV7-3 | CASSLNRQGTDTQYF
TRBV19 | CASRSGANYGYTF
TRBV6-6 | CASRYTGQGNDNEQFF
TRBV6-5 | CASRTGTISTDTQYF
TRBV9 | CASSVDTPASGRWYNEQFF
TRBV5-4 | CASSLGPAGYNEQFF
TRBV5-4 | CASSSGITVNTEAFF
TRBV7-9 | CASSSNRGGGELFF
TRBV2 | CASSGTGFSETQYF
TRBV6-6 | CASRGTGQGAYEQYF
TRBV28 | CASSSRTSGRAITTDTQYF
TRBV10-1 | CASSEILGQGLPGEQFF
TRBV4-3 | CASSLGTGAEAFF
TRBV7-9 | CASSPFSSTDTQYF
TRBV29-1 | CSVEDQGDEQFF
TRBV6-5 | CASRVSGAYNEQFF
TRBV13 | CASSRPLASGANVLTF
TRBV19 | CASSIEALLTYEQYF
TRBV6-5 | CASTPPRGTEAFF
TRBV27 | CASSPWDNQPQHF
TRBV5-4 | CASSPTSGRTDTQYF
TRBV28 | CASSLPRATGTEAFF
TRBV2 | CASRSGQGAREQYF
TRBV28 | CASTPFPGRESYGYTF
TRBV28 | CASSLGLPEAFF
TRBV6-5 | CASSWLAGRTGELFF
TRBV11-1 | CASSLFAGVTGELFF
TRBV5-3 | CARRPPGQAQETQYF
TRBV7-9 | CASSLEYGAGGKEQFF
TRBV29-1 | CSVRWGSVGETQYF
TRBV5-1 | CASSSTRAVEQYF
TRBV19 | CASSRDRVQPQHF
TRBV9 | CASSVSGGDEKLFF
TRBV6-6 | CASSSDRDTQYF
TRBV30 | CAWSGGAGVQPQHF
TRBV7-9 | CASSLGTSGNYEQYF
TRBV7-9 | CASSLGLAGSNEQFF